These 24 T cell receptor beta chains came from one sample sequenced in a study of CD8 T cells in ankylosing spondylitis. TCRdb re-called the 5' RACE reads with MiXCR, one entry per CDR3 protein. The sample has 25,000 to 35,000 distinct CDR3 sequences, over 12% seen once. Sequencing used blood. The source of these receptors is a male donor with ankylosing spondylitis or in good health (not recorded which).

This clonotype was observed a handful of times. J is TRBJ2-1 and V is TRBV24-1, with 10 bases aligning to TRBD2. J lost 5 bases, V lost 1 base, and 7 bases had no gene match. This CDR3 is 17 amino acids long. Germline assignment: CDR1 KGHDR and CDR2 SFDVKD. CDR3 amino acids: CATSDLPTSGTDNEQFF. The CDR3 DNA reads TGTGCCACCAGTGATTTACCCACTAGCGGGACAGACAATGAGCAGTTCTTC.

The J gene is TRBJ2-3, the V gene TRBV2; a possible D gene is TRBD1 (6 bases). Germline lookup yields CDR1 SNHLY and CDR2 FYNNEI. Between the trimmed V and J ends, which lost 6 bases and 1 base, there was a span of 14 bases. The CDR3 has 15 residues. CDR3 sequence reads: CASSVTGRGTDTQYF. The DNA for the CDR3 is TGTGCCAGCAGCGTCACAGGGAGAGGCACAGATACGCAGTATTTT.

This clonotype was seen ten or more times. DNA for the CDR3: TGTGCCAGCAGTACTTACACCGGGGAGCTGTTTTTT. Its translation is CASSTYTGELFF. This chain uses TRBV6-1 with TRBJ2-2; D is ambiguous. The CDR3 length is 12 residues. V lost 5 bases to trimming and J lost 3 bases, with 4 bases between them. Per the germline V gene, CDR1 is MNHNS and CDR2 is SASEGT.

This clonotype was counted between two and nine times. This chain joins TRBV30 and TRBJ2-2; D is ambiguous. Deletions cut 4 bases from V and 6 bases from J, with 18 bases between. Per the germline V gene, CDR1 is GTSNPN and CDR2 is SVGIG (reference sequence). The CDR3 length is 15 residues. In DNA form, the CDR3 reads TGTGCCTGGACCGTCGGTGGATCAATGGCCGGGGAGCTGTTTTTT. Translated, it gives CAWTVGGSMAGELFF. The full variable domain, rest sourced from reference TRBV30 and TRBJ2-2, is SQTIHQWPATLVQPVGSPLSLECTVEGTSNPNLYWYRQAAGRGLQLLFYSVGIGQISSEVPQNLSASRPQDRQFILSSKKLLLSDSGFYLCAWTVGGSMAGELFFGEGSRLTVL.

This clonotype was recorded a few times. The chain joins TRBV5-1 to TRBJ2-5; 8 bases fit TRBD1. CDR1 and CDR2 (germline): SGHRS, YFSETQ. V was clipped by 0 bases and J by 0 bases; unmatched bases: 1. There are 15 residues in the CDR3. CDR3 in DNA: TGCGCCAGCAGCTTGGGGACAGGGTACCAAGAGACCCAGTACTTC. Protein: CASSLGTGYQETQYF.

The gene calls are TRBV7-6 and TRBJ2-2, with D unclear. The CDR3 extends over 14 amino acids. The V and J ends lost 0 bases and 5 bases respectively, with 7 bases between them. The germline V gene has CDR1 SGHVS and CDR2 FNYEAQ. Written as DNA, the CDR3 is TGTGCCAGCAGCTTAGCTAGTCGTACCGGGGAGCTGTTTTTT. It yields the protein CASSLASRTGELFF.

The chain has TRBV7-2 and TRBJ2-3; D remains ambiguous. CDR3 length: 14 amino acids. The V gene lost 5 bases and the J gene lost 1 base, with 10 bases spanning the gap. Germline V gene lookup returns CDR1 SGHTA and CDR2 FQGNSA. CDR3 loop: CASSLRLGTDTQYF. CDR3 sequence (DNA): TGTGCCAGCAGCCTGCGACTTGGCACAGATACGCAGTATTTT.

The chain links TRBV5-1 to TRBJ2-1, with 8 bases aligning to TRBD2. The germline gives CDR1 SGHRS, CDR2 YFSETQ. Losses at the gene ends were 0 bases for V and 5 bases for J; bases not matched to a gene: 7. There are 16 residues in the CDR3. The CDR3 region is CASSLASGRENNEQFF. DNA of the CDR3: TGCGCCAGCAGCTTGGCTAGCGGGCGCGAAAACAATGAGCAGTTCTTC.

This clonotype was observed many times. The CDR3 DNA sequence: TGCGCCAGCAGCCAAGCGGGGGCAAGGTACAATGAGCAGTTCTTC. Its translation: CASSQAGARYNEQFF. V and J are TRBV4-3 and TRBJ2-1; perhaps D is TRBD1 or TRBD2 (6 bases each). The V end lost 1 base, the J end lost 4 bases, and 11 bases lay between the germline ends. The CDR3 has 15 amino acids. The germline V gene encodes CDR1 LGHNA and CDR2 YSLEER.

The rearrangement joins TRBV2 to TRBJ2-1; D not certain. This CDR3 has 13 amino acids. Germline V gene lookup returns CDR1 SNHLY and CDR2 FYNNEI. V lost 7 bases and J 1 base, leaving 8 bases between the germline ends. CDR3 nucleotide sequence: TGTGCCAGCACACCAATGTCCTACAATGAGCAGTTCTTC. Amino acid sequence: CASTPMSYNEQFF.

The chain joins TRBV27 to TRBJ2-3, with 16 bases identical to TRBD2. The ends lost 4 bases at V and 1 base at J; junction bases unmatched: 8. Germline V lookup: CDR1 MNHEY, CDR2 SMNVEV (reference sequence). The CDR3 extends over 19 amino acids. CDR3 sequence reads: CASSSRSGTSGGGTDTQYF. The CDR3 nucleotides are TGTGCCAGCAGTTCTCGATCCGGGACTAGCGGGGGGGGCACAGATACGCAGTATTTT.

This chain links TRBV12-3 or TRBV12-4 with TRBJ1-4, with D perhaps TRBD1 (6 bases). V lost 3 bases to trimming and J lost 7 bases, with 15 bases between them. This CDR3 has 15 amino acids. The CDR3 DNA reads as TGTGCCAGCAGTTTCGGGGGGCCAGAGGGTGAAAAACTGTTTTTT. It specifies CASSFGGPEGEKLFF.

The rearrangement joins TRBV28 to TRBJ1-5; 8 bases line up with TRBD1. The J segment lost 5 bases and the V segment lost 6 bases, leaving 3 bases of the junction unmatched. This CDR3 is 13 amino acids long. Germline CDR1 is MDHEN and CDR2 is SYDVKM. DNA for the CDR3: TGTGCCAGCAGGTCAGGGGGCTATCAGCCCCAGCATTTT. This encodes CASRSGGYQPQHF.

The rearrangement links TRBV29-1 to TRBJ2-2; 10 bases match TRBD1. CDR3 length: 14 amino acids. J lost 4 bases, V lost 4 bases, and 3 bases had no gene match. Germline values: CDR1 SQVTM, CDR2 ANQGSEA. Here the CDR3 reads CSVGQGASTGELFF. CDR3 sequence (DNA): TGCAGCGTTGGACAGGGGGCCTCCACCGGGGAGCTGTTTTTT.

The rearrangement links TRBV30 to TRBJ2-1; D is uncertain. The CDR3 is 12 amino acids. Trimming removed 2 bases from V and 15 bases from J, with 17 bases in between. Germline CDR1 GTSNPN, CDR2 SVGIG (reference sequence). The CDR3 DNA reads TGTGCCTGGAGTCAAAACAGAGACCGGTGGTTCTTC. Translated: CAWSQNRDRWFF.

This clonotype is deemed medium-sized (0.01 to 0.1%). This rearrangement joins TRBV11-1 to TRBJ2-1, with D maybe TRBD1 (6 bases). Germline V gives CDR1 SGHAT, CDR2 FQDESV (reference sequence). Trimming left V 2 bases short and J 9 bases short, with 14 bases between. The CDR3 length is 14 residues. The CDR3 DNA follows: TGTGCCAGCAGCTTACAAGGGGGAGTACGTGAGCAGTTCTTC. The encoded protein is CASSLQGGVREQFF.

The V gene is TRBV27, the J gene TRBJ2-1; D may be TRBD2 (5 bases). With 0 bases removed from V and 1 base from J, the gap between germline ends came to 10 bases. The CDR3 contains 16 residues. Germline values: CDR1 MNHEY, CDR2 SMNVEV (reference sequence). CDR3 DNA sequence: TGTGCCAGCAGTTTATCGTGGGCGGGTTCCTACAATGAGCAGTTCTTC. Translating gives CASSLSWAGSYNEQFF.

This clonotype was recorded a few times. The rearrangement links TRBV5-5 to TRBJ2-3, with D possibly being TRBD1 (5 bases). V was clipped by 4 bases and J by 0 bases, with 15 bases between them. CDR1 is SGHKS and CDR2 is YYEKEE in the germline V gene (reference sequence). The CDR3 has 16 residues. DNA for the CDR3: TGTGCCAGCAGCCGCGGCCAGGGCAGTAGCACAGATACGCAGTATTTT. This encodes CASSRGQGSSTDTQYF.

The chain links TRBV5-6 to TRBJ1-5; D perhaps matches TRBD1 (6 bases). V lost 2 bases and J lost 1, with 13 bases in between. This CDR3 contains 16 residues. The germline V gene has CDR1 SGHDT and CDR2 YYEEEE. The CDR3 spells CASSFFRTESNQPQHF. In nucleotides, the CDR3 is TGTGCCAGCAGCTTCTTCAGGACAGAGAGCAATCAGCCCCAGCATTTT.

The chain employs TRBV12-3 or TRBV12-4 and TRBJ2-3, with 8 bases lining up with TRBD1. V dropped 6 bases and J dropped 1; count of bases not matched to a gene: 3. This CDR3 has 14 amino acids. CDR3 coding DNA: TGTGCCAGCAGCCAGGGGGCCCGCACAGATACGCAGTATTTT. It translates to CASSQGARTDTQYF.

This clonotype was counted a few times. The chain combines TRBV29-1 with TRBJ2-5; unclear D gene. Germline CDR1 is SQVTM and CDR2 is ANQGSEA. Trimming shortened V by 6 bases and J by 4 bases, and 9 bases separated the two germline ends. The CDR3 loop spans 11 amino acids. Here the CDR3 reads CSVTPRETQYF. For the CDR3, the DNA is TGCAGCGTGACACCAAGAGAGACCCAGTACTTC.

The table lists this clonotype with a few counts. The chain uses TRBV11-2 and TRBJ2-3; D possibly corresponds to TRBD2 (6 bases). Trimming removed 8 bases from V and 4 bases from J, with 13 bases in between. Germline CDR1 reads SGHAT; CDR2 reads FQNNGV. The CDR3 is 13 residues long. CDR3 in DNA: TGTGCCAGCCGGGGACTCGCTCCAGATACGCAGTATTTT. Translated: CASRGLAPDTQYF.

CDR3: CASSAGPASTEAFF. In nucleotides, the CDR3 is TGTGCCAGCAGCGCGGGACCGGCGAGCACTGAAGCTTTCTTT. J is TRBJ1-1 and V is TRBV7-3; tentative D call: TRBD1 (5 bases). V gave up 5 bases and J gave up 4 bases, with 14 bases separating them. Germline V lookup: CDR1 SGHTA, CDR2 FQGTGA. CDR3 length equals 14 residues.

Ten or more counts support this clonotype. The rearrangement links TRBV5-1 to TRBJ1-1; D is undetermined. Germline CDR1 SGHRS, CDR2 YFSETQ. Trimming pared 0 bases from V and 0 bases from J, leaving 9 bases between. The CDR3 length is 15 residues. CDR3 in DNA: TGCGCCAGCAGCTTGGCATCAGGAGTGAACACTGAAGCTTTCTTT. It is translated as CASSLASGVNTEAFF.